This is a list of T cell receptor beta chains from one sample in a study of cytomegalovirus exposure and HLA in healthy donors. Profiled with immunoSEQ multiplex PCR; TCRdb holds only in-frame clones, not every one. The sample shows about 140,000 clones, and less than 3.5% sits with its ten largest clones. Sequenced sample: PBMCs. The receptor source for this set is a man between 40 and 49 years old in good health and CMV-seronegative. Both conserved end residues are part of each CDR3. A D gene is named only where the DNA matches it firmly.

v_gene,j_gene,d_gene,len,CDR3aa,CDR3nt
TRBV7-2,TRBJ2-7,TRBD2,14,CASSSSSGLDEQYF,TGTGCCAGCAGCTCCTCTAGCGGATTGGACGAGCAGTACTTC
TRBV5-1,TRBJ1-1,TRBD1,16,CASSSEPGGRDTEAFF,TGCGCCAGCAGTTCCGAACCAGGGGGCAGGGACACTGAAGCTTTCTTT
TRBV5-1,TRBJ2-7,-,14,CASSPGFQDYEQYF,TGCGCCAGCAGCCCGGGATTTCAAGACTACGAGCAGTACTTC
TRBV27,TRBJ1-1,-,13,CASSVAGWTEAFF,TGTGCCAGCAGTGTGGCGGGGTGGACTGAAGCTTTCTTT
TRBV4-2,TRBJ1-4,TRBD1,17,CASSQVTLTGSNEKLFF,TGTGCCAGCAGCCAAGTCACCTTGACAGGGTCTAATGAAAAACTGTTTTTT
TRBV7-3,TRBJ2-6,TRBD1,17,CASSLTGTASGANVLTF,TGTGCCAGCAGCTTAACTGGGACAGCGTCTGGGGCCAACGTCCTGACTTTC
TRBV18,TRBJ2-1,TRBD1,14,CASSPPGQGTEQFF,TGTGCCAGCTCACCACCGGGACAGGGGACTGAGCAGTTCTTC
TRBV4-1,TRBJ2-5,TRBD2,18,CASSLLGASGASQETQYF,TGCGCCAGCAGCCTCTTAGGGGCTAGCGGGGCGTCCCAAGAGACCCAGTACTTC
TRBV7-6,TRBJ2-3,TRBD2,17,CASSELRLERGEDTQYF,TGTGCCAGCAGCGAACTCCGACTAGAGCGGGGCGAAGATACGCAGTATTTT
TRBV29-1,TRBJ1-2,TRBD1,19,CSVEDLAGQGWGQSYGYTF,TGCAGCGTTGAAGATCTGGCAGGACAGGGGTGGGGTCAGAGCTATGGCTACACCTTC
TRBV4-2,TRBJ2-2,-,16,CASSQAQSGGTGELFF,TGTGCCAGCAGCCAAGCACAATCAGGAGGCACCGGGGAGCTGTTTTTT
TRBV5-1,TRBJ2-7,TRBD1,15,CASSTGTGGIDEQYF,TGCGCCAGCAGCACCGGGACAGGGGGGATTGACGAGCAGTACTTC
TRBV4-3,TRBJ2-1,TRBD2,16,CASSQLLAGDYNEQFF,TGCGCCAGCAGCCAGTTACTAGCGGGGGACTACAATGAGCAGTTCTTC
TRBV11-2,TRBJ1-2,-,16,CASSSAGRLVNYGYTF,TGTGCCAGCAGCTCCGCCGGCAGGCTCGTTAACTATGGCTACACCTTC